The present T cell receptor (beta chain) was sequenced within a study of human T cells and chemical hapten exposure. The CDR3 totals 14 residues. CDR1 and CDR2 from the germline V gene are MNHEY and SVGAGI. Trimming removed 7 bases at V and 8 bases at J, with 17 bases between. TCRdb reprocessed the RACE reads via MiXCR and lists one record per CDR3 protein. The sample shows tens of thousands of distinct CDR3 sequences, approximately 7% of them seen only once. Time point given: patch test 2, 6 weeks after DPC sensitization. The treatment is: therapeutic diphenylcyclopropenone sensitization with weekly scalp DPC. Staff drew blood before applying each patch test. In this sample, this clonotype turned up many times. Its antigen remains unidentified. Findings and limits, study-wide: While controls formed fewer of them, expanded TCRs formed significantly more large CDR3 similarity clusters.

The chain recombines TRBV6-5 with TRBJ1-4; no firm D call. The origin of this receptor is a woman aged 25 to 45 with alopecia areata. Some clones in this sample may be carry-over from other donors' samples. The sample was whole blood, taken in connection with sensitization to the hapten diphenylcyclopropenone (DPC). As DNA, the CDR3 is TGTGCCAGCAAAAGGGTCCTTCCCCGAGAAAAACTGTTTTTT. Protein: CASKRVLPREKLFF.